Below are 10 T cell receptor beta chains sequenced from a single sample in a study of blood T cell repertoires in COVID-19. Measured with immunoSEQ multiplex PCR; TCRdb has only the in-frame clones, and not every one. The data contain some 250,000 clones, around 89% of them singletons. What was sequenced was PBMCs or T cells enriched from blood (not recorded which). These receptors all come from a man aged 40-49 years who had recovered from COVID-19.

The chain links TRBV29-1 to TRBJ1-4, with D possibly TRBD1 on 5 matching bases. The CDR3 has 13 amino acids. Germline values: CDR1 SQVTM, CDR2 ANQGSEA. V was pared by 8 bases and J by 7 bases, with 17 bases between. CDR3 sequence: CSYRRQNLEKLFF. The CDR3, as DNA: TGCAGCTACCGCCGACAGAACCTTGAAAAACTGTTTTTT. Full variable domain (rest looked up from reference TRBV29-1 and TRBJ1-4): SAVISQKPSRDICQRGTSLTIQCQVDSQVTMMFWYRQQPGQSLTLIATANQGSEATYESGFVIDKFPISRPNLTFSTLTVSNMSPEDSSIYLCSYRRQNLEKLFFGSGTQLSVL.

The chain carries TRBV18 and TRBJ1-4, with a tentative D call TRBD1 (5 bases). The CDR3 is 14 amino acids. V shed 6 bases and J shed 7 bases, with 15 bases lying between them. CDR1 is KGHSH and CDR2 is LQKENI in the germline V gene. The CDR3 DNA reads TGTGCCAGCTCCCAAGGTTCCGGGGGTGAAAAACTGTTTTTT. Translated, it gives CASSQGSGGEKLFF.

This sequence joins TRBV7-8 and TRBJ2-1; no clear D. Trimming removed 5 bases at V and 3 bases at J, with 11 bases between. The CDR3 totals 14 residues. CDR1 and CDR2 (germline): SGHVS, FQNEAQ. CDR3 in amino acids: CASSLIGDYNEQFF. The CDR3 nucleotides are TGTGCCAGCAGCCTAATAGGAGACTACAATGAGCAGTTCTTC.

The V and J genes are TRBV27 and TRBJ2-5, with a weak D call TRBD2 (5 bases). The CDR3 length is 14 residues. The V end lost 2 bases, the J end lost 2 bases, and 9 bases lay between the germline ends. CDR1 and CDR2 from the germline V gene are MNHEY and SMNVEV (reference sequence). The CDR3 protein is CASSLRGSQETQYF. The CDR3 coding sequence is TGTGCCAGCAGTTTACGAGGGTCGCAAGAGACCCAGTACTTC.

In regard to this clone: The junction departs from germline at one end; a sequencing error may be responsible. The genes are TRBV5-6 and TRBJ2-3; maybe TRBD2 (5 bases). Germline CDR1 reads SGHDT; CDR2 reads YYEEEE. The CDR3 has 15 residues. Written as DNA, the CDR3 is TGTGCCAGCAGCTTGTTTGGGGAGCCCACAAATACGCAGTATTTT. The encoded protein is CASSLFGEPTNTQYF.

The V call is TRBV9, the J call TRBJ2-1, with a weak D call TRBD2 (6 bases). V was clipped by 0 bases and J by 5 bases, with 12 bases between them. Germline-derived CDR1 and CDR2 are SGDLS and YYNGEE. This CDR3 has 15 residues. The CDR3 DNA is TGTGCCAGCAGCGTAGCGGCTAGCGTAAACAATGAGCAGTTCTTC. This gives the protein CASSVAASVNNEQFF.

V is TRBV7-9 and J is TRBJ1-5; a weak D match, TRBD1 (5 bases). The V gene's germline CDR1 is SEHNR and CDR2 FQNEAQ (reference sequence). Trimming left V 5 bases short and J 6 bases short, with 17 bases between. CDR3 size: 15 residues. CDR3 in amino acids: CASSPGRGEGQPQHF. The CDR3 coding sequence is TGTGCCAGCAGCCCCGGTCGGGGGGAGGGTCAGCCCCAGCATTTT.

CDR3 sequence: CASIALGTSGYEQYF. The CDR3 DNA sequence: TGTGCCAGCATCGCGTTGGGGACTAGCGGCTACGAGCAGTACTTC. The chain recombines TRBV28 with TRBJ2-7; 11 bases line up with TRBD2. CDR3 size: 15 residues. CDR1 and CDR2 (germline): MDHEN, SYDVKM. The V and J ends lost 7 bases and 3 bases, in that order; junction bases with no gene match: 8.

This clone appeared once. CDR3 sequence reads: CASSWGTVSNQPQHF. In nucleotides, the CDR3 is TGTGCCAGCAGCTGGGGGACAGTGAGCAATCAGCCCCAGCATTTT. J is TRBJ1-5 and V is TRBV11-2, with 7 bases lining up with TRBD1. Germline V gene sequence: CDR1 SGHAT, CDR2 FQNNGV. V trimming: 4 bases; J trimming: 1 base; junction bases outside the gene matches: 4. The CDR3 extends over 15 amino acids.

The chain recombines TRBV7-9 with TRBJ2-7, with D possibly TRBD2 on 7 matching bases. V gave up 6 bases and J gave up 2 bases, with 17 bases separating them. Germline-derived CDR1 and CDR2 are SEHNR and FQNEAQ (reference sequence). The CDR3 length is 15 residues. The CDR3 DNA is TGTGCCAGCAGTCCCCGGGGGGCCCCAACCTACGAGCAGTACTTC. As protein: CASSPRGAPTYEQYF.